Presented here are 19 T cell receptor beta chains from one specimen sequenced in a study of control samples from healthy donors and cancer patients. The data were produced by immunoSEQ multiplex PCR, yet TCRdb's version contains in-frame clones alone and is incomplete. The data hold 100,000 to 150,000 clones, with 91% observed a single time. The sequenced sample consisted of blood. The source is a man between 18 and 29 years old in good health.

The gene calls are TRBV7-9 and TRBJ1-5, with TRBD1 matching 7 bases. The J segment lost 3 bases and the V segment lost 4 bases, leaving 3 bases of the junction unmatched. The CDR3 has 14 amino acids. CDR1 and CDR2 (germline): SEHNR, FQNEAQ (reference sequence). The CDR3 region is CASSSDRANQPQHF. For the CDR3, the DNA is TGTGCCAGCAGCTCCGACAGGGCCAATCAGCCCCAGCATTTT.

This rearrangement joins TRBV21-1 to TRBJ2-7; the D call in the table, TRBD1, was not verified against the DNA. TRBV21-1 is tagged as a pseudogene. CDR3 length equals 19 residues. This CDR3 reads CASSNTPGQGISSANEQYF. The CDR3, as DNA: TGTGCCAGCAGCAATACTCCGGGACAGGGAATAAGCAGCGCTAACGAGCAGTACTTC.

The chain has TRBV2 and TRBJ1-1; D may be TRBD1 (5 bases). V lost 11 bases and J lost 2, with 12 bases in between. The CDR3 covers 12 residues. Germline assignment: CDR1 SNHLY and CDR2 FYNNEI. The CDR3 loop is CAGMGDNTEAFF. CDR3 bases: TGTGCCGGGATGGGGGATAACACTGAAGCTTTCTTT.

The chain recombines TRBV7-2 with TRBJ1-2; D call uncertain. Trimming took off 3 bases at V and 1 base at J, with 21 bases between the two ends. Germline CDR1 and CDR2: SGHTA and FQGNSA. This CDR3 comprises 18 residues. DNA of the CDR3: TGTGCCAGCAGCTTGGGCGGTCGGAGGATAGAAGTTAACTATGGCTACACCTTC. Residues: CASSLGGRRIEVNYGYTF.

CDR3 in DNA: TGTGCCAGCAGCTGGGGACAGACGTGGAGTGAGCAGTTCTTC. Amino acid sequence: CASSWGQTWSEQFF. The chain carries TRBV5-6 and TRBJ2-1; 7 positions match TRBD1. Trimming removed 3 bases from V and 9 bases from J; junction bases left unmatched: 9. Germline V CDR1 and CDR2: SGHDT, YYEEEE. The CDR3 is made up of 14 amino acids.

The chain recombines TRBV20-1 with TRBJ1-1, with 9 nucleotides matching TRBD1. This CDR3 comprises 14 residues. Germline CDR1 is DFQATT and CDR2 is SNEGSKA (reference sequence). V was pared by 4 bases and J by 6 bases, with 9 bases of the junction left unmatched. The CDR3 bases are TGCAGTGCTACTGAACAGGGGGCAAGGGCTGAAGCTTTCTTT. Translation: CSATEQGARAEAFF.

The chain uses TRBV6-2 or TRBV6-3 and TRBJ1-1; a possible D gene is TRBD1 (6 bases). Germline V gives CDR1 MNHEY, CDR2 SVGEGT. Trimming stripped 1 base from V and 7 bases from J, with 13 bases between. The CDR3 contains 14 residues. DNA of the CDR3: TGTGCCAGCAGTTACTTGGGACATTGGAATGAAGCTTTCTTT. It codes for CASSYLGHWNEAFF.

The CDR3 coding sequence is TGTGCCAGCAGGCTAGCGGGGGCCTACGAGCAGTACTTC. It translates to CASRLAGAYEQYF. This chain links TRBV12-3 or TRBV12-4 with TRBJ2-7; 10 bases fit TRBD2. Germline trimming cut 6 bases from V and 2 bases from J; bases unmatched to any gene: 1. The CDR3 spans 13 residues.

DNA of the CDR3: TGTGCCAGCACCCTAGCCGGGACAGAAGCTTTCTTT. Its translation is CASTLAGTEAFF. The genes are TRBV27 and TRBJ1-1, with D maybe TRBD1 (6 bases). This CDR3 is built from 12 residues. Trimming stripped 7 bases from V and 8 bases from J, with 14 bases between. The germline V gene has CDR1 MNHEY and CDR2 SMNVEV (reference sequence).

The CDR3: CSVVRGNTEAFF. CDR3 in DNA: TGCAGCGTTGTGCGGGGGAACACTGAAGCTTTCTTT. V usage is TRBV29-1 and J usage is TRBJ1-1; no clear D. V was clipped by 4 bases and J by 1 base, with 7 bases between them. Germline lookup yields CDR1 SQVTM and CDR2 ANQGSEA. The CDR3 extends over 12 amino acids.

CDR3 nucleotide sequence: TGTGCCAGCAGCTTGGCTGGGGCTCAAGATACGCAGTATTTT. This gives the protein CASSLAGAQDTQYF. This chain links TRBV5-8 with TRBJ2-3; D may be TRBD1 (5 bases). V was trimmed by 0 bases and J by 5 bases, leaving 10 bases between them. CDR3 length: 14 residues. Looked up from germline, CDR1 is SGHTS and CDR2 is YDEGEE.

This clone was picked up one time. V gene TRBV5-1 combines with J gene TRBJ1-1; no clear D gene. Germline V lookup: CDR1 SGHRS, CDR2 YFSETQ. Trimming pared 3 bases from V and 1 base from J, leaving 13 bases between. The CDR3 runs 15 residues. Written as DNA, the CDR3 is TGCGCCAGCAGCTACGGCGTCTCCCCGAACACTGAAGCTTTCTTT. This codes for CASSYGVSPNTEAFF. Full variable domain (rest looked up from reference TRBV5-1 and TRBJ1-1): KAGVTQTPRYLIKTRGQQVTLSCSPISGHRSVSWYQQTPGQGLQFLFEYFSETQRNKGNFPGRFSGRQFSNSRSEMNVSTLELGDSALYLCASSYGVSPNTEAFFGQGTRLTVV.

This chain links TRBV5-1 with TRBJ2-5; TRBD2 aligns across 7 bases. V shed 1 base and J 1 base; nucleotides not matched to a gene: 1. The CDR3 is made up of 14 amino acids. The germline CDR1 and CDR2 sequences are SGHRS and YFSETQ. CDR3 amino acids: CASSLWGGQETQYF. DNA of the CDR3: TGCGCCAGCAGCTTGTGGGGGGGCCAAGAGACCCAGTACTTC.

The chain couples TRBV19 to TRBJ2-5; D assignment may be TRBD1 or TRBD2 (6 bases each). This CDR3 has 13 amino acids. Trimming left V 5 bases short and J 3 bases short, with 10 bases between. Germline V lookup: CDR1 LNHDA, CDR2 SQIVND (reference sequence). CDR3 in DNA: TGTGCCAGTAGTCAGAGGGGGGAAGAGACCCAGTACTTC. It codes for CASSQRGEETQYF.

This chain joins TRBV5-1 and TRBJ1-1, with D possibly matching TRBD1 (6 bases). Trimming pared 4 bases from V and 1 base from J, leaving 11 bases between. The CDR3 is 14 residues long. Germline CDR1 SGHRS, CDR2 YFSETQ. The CDR3 protein is CASSGRDTNTEAFF. CDR3 sequence (DNA): TGCGCCAGCAGCGGCAGGGACACGAACACTGAAGCTTTCTTT.

The chain links TRBV5-4 to TRBJ1-1, with TRBD1 as a possible D gene (5 bases). Germline CDR1 and CDR2: SGHNT and YYREEE (reference sequence). Trimming cost V 4 bases and J 5 bases, with 21 bases left between them. The CDR3 loop spans 16 amino acids. CDR3 in amino acids: CASSPRGAKKGTEAFF. The CDR3 nucleotides are TGTGCCAGCAGCCCGAGAGGGGCGAAGAAGGGAACTGAAGCTTTCTTT. The full variable domain, in which reference TRBV5-4 and TRBJ1-1 provide the parts outside the CDR3, is ETGVTQSPTHLIKTRGQQVTLRCSSQSGHNTVSWYQQALGQGPQFIFQYYREEENGRGNFPPRFSGLQFPNYSSELNVNALELDDSALYLCASSPRGAKKGTEAFFGQGTRLTVV.

The V gene is TRBV19, the J gene TRBJ2-7, with 10 bases matching TRBD2. Germline-derived CDR1 and CDR2 are LNHDA and SQIVND (reference sequence). The CDR3 length is 16 residues. The trim removed 4 bases at V and 2 bases at J, leaving 8 bases unmatched. CDR3 protein: CASSRASGGLTYEQYF. The CDR3 DNA reads as TGTGCCAGTAGTAGAGCTAGCGGGGGCCTCACCTACGAGCAGTACTTC.

The CDR3 sequence is CASSQGHFSGNTIYF. The DNA for the CDR3 is TGTGCCAGCAGCCAAGGACACTTCTCTGGAAACACCATATATTTT. This chain links TRBV3-1 (or the pseudogene TRBV3-2) with TRBJ1-3; D gene unclear. CDR3 length equals 15 residues. In germline, CDR1 is LGHDT, CDR2 YNNKEL (reference sequence). Trimming removed 1 base from V and 0 bases from J, with 7 bases in between.

The CDR3 sequence is CASSQVLGNTIYF. CDR3 DNA: TGTGCCAGCAGCCAAGTATTGGGAAACACCATATATTTT. The chain carries TRBV3-1 (or the pseudogene TRBV3-2) and TRBJ1-3; D unresolved. CDR3 length: 13 amino acids. The germline V gene encodes CDR1 LGHDT and CDR2 YNNKEL (reference sequence). V gave up 1 base and J gave up 4 bases, with 5 bases separating them.